The next 19 T cell receptor beta chains were all read from a single sample in a study of T cell responses to AZD1222 COVID-19 vaccine. Method: immunoSEQ multiplex PCR; TCRdb's copy keeps in-frame clones and lacks some. The sample holds approximately 190,000 clones; roughly 88% are singletons and the top ten take 0.99%. The input for sequencing was peripheral blood, taken on day 0 of AZD1222 vaccination. The source of these receptors is an adult in good health.

This clone was recorded only once. The chain combines TRBV6-5 with TRBJ1-5, with D maybe TRBD1 (6 bases). Trimming left V 7 bases short and J 9 bases short, with 19 bases between. The CDR3 covers 14 residues. The V gene's germline CDR1 is MNHEY and CDR2 SVGAGI. Written as DNA, the CDR3 is TGTGCCAGCAATCCCGGGGGCGTGGTAGGGCCCCAGCATTTT. This codes for CASNPGGVVGPQHF.

The sample holds a few counts of this clone. CDR3 region: CASSVEGAWAQYF. CDR3 nucleotide sequence: TGTGCCAGCAGCGTAGAAGGGGCCTGGGCCCAGTACTTC. The chain employs TRBV9 and TRBJ2-5, with D possibly matching TRBD1 (5 bases). The V and J ends lost 0 bases and 9 bases respectively, with 12 bases between them. The CDR3 covers 13 residues. Germline assignment: CDR1 SGDLS and CDR2 YYNGEE.

The chain joins TRBV12-3 or TRBV12-4 to TRBJ2-7; 7 bases are a match to TRBD1. The V segment lost 6 bases and the J segment 3 bases; nucleotides outside the gene matches: 5. This CDR3 is built from 13 residues. CDR3 region: CASSRDRIYEQYF. The CDR3 DNA follows: TGTGCCAGCAGCCGGGACAGAATCTACGAGCAGTACTTC.

This clone was observed once. CDR3 DNA sequence: TGTGCCAGCAGTGTACAGGAGGGGAATTCACCCCTCCACTTT. Its protein product is CASSVQEGNSPLHF. The chain carries TRBV2 and TRBJ1-6; D is perhaps TRBD1 (5 bases). Germline V gives CDR1 SNHLY, CDR2 FYNNEI. Trimming stripped 4 bases from V and 7 bases from J, with 11 bases between. The CDR3 contains 14 residues.

This clone was detected once. The chain employs TRBV28 and TRBJ1-6; perhaps TRBD1 as D (5 bases). Germline lookup yields CDR1 MDHEN and CDR2 SYDVKM. The CDR3 is 16 residues long. V lost 3 bases and J 8 bases, leaving 17 bases between the germline ends. The chain's CDR3 is CASSFPQGGIDSPLHF. As DNA, the CDR3 is TGTGCCAGCAGTTTTCCCCAGGGCGGCATAGATTCACCCCTCCACTTT.

This chain connects TRBV27 to TRBJ2-5, with unresolved D. V lost 0 bases to trimming and J lost 12 bases, with 23 bases between them. In germline, CDR1 is MNHEY, CDR2 SMNVEV (reference sequence). The CDR3 has 16 amino acids. CDR3 in amino acids: CASSLSASPGFAQEYF. The CDR3 coding sequence is TGTGCCAGCAGTTTATCGGCGTCCCCCGGGTTCGCCCAGGAGTACTTC.

The count of this clone is one. The chain carries TRBV28 and TRBJ2-3; D remains ambiguous. CDR1 and CDR2 (germline): MDHEN, SYDVKM. Trimming removed 5 bases at V and 1 base at J, with 19 bases between. The CDR3 is 17 amino acids. CDR3 in DNA: TGTGCCAGCAGTCCACTTGGGGATACGTCGGGCACAGATACGCAGTATTTT. Its protein is CASSPLGDTSGTDTQYF. The full variable domain, with the rest looked up from reference TRBV28 and TRBJ2-3, is DVKVTQSSRYLVKRTGEKVFLECVQDMDHENMFWYRQDPGLGLRLIYFSYDVKMKEKGDIPEGYSVSREKKERFSLILESASTNQTSMYLCASSPLGDTSGTDTQYFGPGTRLTVL.

The rearrangement uses TRBV28 and TRBJ1-5, with D possibly being TRBD1 (5 bases). CDR3 length: 14 amino acids. V lost 9 bases and J 9 bases, leaving 21 bases between the germline ends. Germline V CDR1 and CDR2: MDHEN, SYDVKM. This CDR3 reads CASMSGERVRPQHF. In DNA form, the CDR3 reads TGTGCCAGTATGTCGGGGGAGCGGGTTCGGCCCCAGCATTTT. Full variable domain (missing parts from reference TRBV28 and TRBJ1-5): DVKVTQSSRYLVKRTGEKVFLECVQDMDHENMFWYRQDPGLGLRLIYFSYDVKMKEKGDIPEGYSVSREKKERFSLILESASTNQTSMYLCASMSGERVRPQHFGDGTRLSIL.

The chain couples TRBV4-1 to TRBJ1-1, with no clear D. The CDR3 spans 17 residues. The ends were cut back, 2 bases at V and 2 bases at J, with 18 bases in the middle. Germline CDR1 and CDR2: MGHRA and YSYEKL. The CDR3 is CASSQPWSRVINTEAFF. In nucleotides, the CDR3 is TGCGCCAGCAGCCAACCTTGGTCGAGGGTGATCAACACTGAAGCTTTCTTT.

CDR3 region: CASSLVAGGIDTQYF. In DNA, the CDR3 is TGTGCCAGCAGCTTAGTAGCGGGAGGGATAGATACGCAGTATTTT. This chain connects TRBV7-2 to TRBJ2-3; 11 bases are shared with TRBD2. The J segment lost 5 bases and the V segment lost 1 base, leaving 2 bases of the junction unmatched. Looked up from germline, CDR1 is SGHTA and CDR2 is FQGNSA. The CDR3 is 15 amino acids.

The V call is TRBV6-4, the J call TRBJ2-7; D is unresolved. V lost 3 bases, J lost 1 base, and 7 bases lay in between. Germline lookup yields CDR1 MRHNA and CDR2 SNTAGT. The CDR3 has 13 residues. The CDR3 here is CASSEQHSYEQYF. CDR3 sequence (DNA): TGTGCCAGCAGTGAGCAGCATTCCTACGAGCAGTACTTC.

The CDR3 coding sequence is TGTGCCACCAGGAGTATTCTGGGGGAAAAACTGTTTTTT. This gives the protein CATRSILGEKLFF. This rearrangement joins TRBV15 to TRBJ1-4; D remains ambiguous. This CDR3 is 13 amino acids long. The germline gives CDR1 LNHNV, CDR2 YYDKDF (reference sequence). The ends were cut back, 6 bases at V and 8 bases at J, with 13 bases in the middle.

This rearrangement joins TRBV9 to TRBJ1-6; D not resolved. Looked up from germline, CDR1 is SGDLS and CDR2 is YYNGEE. This CDR3 spans 15 amino acids. Trimming shortened V by 0 bases and J by 9 bases, and 13 bases separated the two germline ends. In DNA, the CDR3 is TGTGCCAGCAGCGTAGGGGCAGCCTTCGCTTCACCCCTCCACTTT. Protein sequence: CASSVGAAFASPLHF.

The chain is built from TRBV7-2 and TRBJ1-4; D gene ambiguous. Germline-derived CDR1 and CDR2 are SGHTA and FQGNSA. V lost 8 bases, J lost 5 bases, and 6 bases lay in between. CDR3 length: 11 amino acids. The CDR3 nucleotides read TGTGCCAGCTCCCTAAATGAAAAACTGTTTTTT. It codes for CASSLNEKLFF.

The genes are TRBV10-1 and TRBJ2-4; D is uncertain. The CDR3 sequence is 16 residues long. Germline assignment: CDR1 WNHNN and CDR2 SYGVQD (reference sequence). V was cut by 0 bases and J by 3 bases, with 12 bases left in between. The CDR3 loop reads CASSESLVSYKNIQYF. The CDR3, as DNA: TGCGCCAGCAGTGAGTCCTTAGTAAGCTACAAAAACATTCAGTACTTC.

The V and J genes are TRBV7-6 and TRBJ1-2; D gene uncertain. This CDR3 contains 14 residues. Trimming removed 4 bases at V and 5 bases at J, with 14 bases between. Per the germline V gene, CDR1 is SGHVS and CDR2 is FNYEAQ. The CDR3 loop reads CASSSGPRAYGYTF. Written as DNA, the CDR3 is TGTGCCAGCAGCTCAGGCCCCAGAGCGTATGGCTACACCTTC.

This chain joins TRBV14 and TRBJ2-3, with 7 bases lining up with TRBD1. The CDR3 length is 16 residues. The junction had 8 bases not matched to a gene; V was cut back by 5 bases and J by 0 bases. CDR1 and CDR2 (germline): SGHDN, FVKESK. The CDR3 DNA sequence: TGTGCCAGCAGCACATACAGGGGCGTTAGCACAGATACGCAGTATTTT. Amino acid sequence: CASSTYRGVSTDTQYF.

The J gene is TRBJ2-1, the V gene TRBV9, with 7 bases lining up with TRBD1. Germline V gives CDR1 SGDLS, CDR2 YYNGEE. The length of the CDR3 is 15 residues. V shed 2 bases, J shed 3 bases, and the junction held 5 bases outside the gene matches. Here the CDR3 reads CASSVTDRIYNEQFF. CDR3 coding DNA: TGTGCCAGCAGCGTCACGGACAGGATCTACAATGAGCAGTTCTTC.

The J gene is TRBJ2-7, the V gene TRBV5-1, with D tentatively TRBD2 (7 bases). V lost 4 bases and J 3 bases, leaving 20 bases between the germline ends. The CDR3 is 16 amino acids. Germline CDR1 reads SGHRS; CDR2 reads YFSETQ. CDR3 sequence reads: CASSLGSSGGLYEQYF. The CDR3 DNA sequence: TGCGCCAGCAGCCTGGGGTCTTCCGGGGGGCTCTACGAGCAGTACTTC.